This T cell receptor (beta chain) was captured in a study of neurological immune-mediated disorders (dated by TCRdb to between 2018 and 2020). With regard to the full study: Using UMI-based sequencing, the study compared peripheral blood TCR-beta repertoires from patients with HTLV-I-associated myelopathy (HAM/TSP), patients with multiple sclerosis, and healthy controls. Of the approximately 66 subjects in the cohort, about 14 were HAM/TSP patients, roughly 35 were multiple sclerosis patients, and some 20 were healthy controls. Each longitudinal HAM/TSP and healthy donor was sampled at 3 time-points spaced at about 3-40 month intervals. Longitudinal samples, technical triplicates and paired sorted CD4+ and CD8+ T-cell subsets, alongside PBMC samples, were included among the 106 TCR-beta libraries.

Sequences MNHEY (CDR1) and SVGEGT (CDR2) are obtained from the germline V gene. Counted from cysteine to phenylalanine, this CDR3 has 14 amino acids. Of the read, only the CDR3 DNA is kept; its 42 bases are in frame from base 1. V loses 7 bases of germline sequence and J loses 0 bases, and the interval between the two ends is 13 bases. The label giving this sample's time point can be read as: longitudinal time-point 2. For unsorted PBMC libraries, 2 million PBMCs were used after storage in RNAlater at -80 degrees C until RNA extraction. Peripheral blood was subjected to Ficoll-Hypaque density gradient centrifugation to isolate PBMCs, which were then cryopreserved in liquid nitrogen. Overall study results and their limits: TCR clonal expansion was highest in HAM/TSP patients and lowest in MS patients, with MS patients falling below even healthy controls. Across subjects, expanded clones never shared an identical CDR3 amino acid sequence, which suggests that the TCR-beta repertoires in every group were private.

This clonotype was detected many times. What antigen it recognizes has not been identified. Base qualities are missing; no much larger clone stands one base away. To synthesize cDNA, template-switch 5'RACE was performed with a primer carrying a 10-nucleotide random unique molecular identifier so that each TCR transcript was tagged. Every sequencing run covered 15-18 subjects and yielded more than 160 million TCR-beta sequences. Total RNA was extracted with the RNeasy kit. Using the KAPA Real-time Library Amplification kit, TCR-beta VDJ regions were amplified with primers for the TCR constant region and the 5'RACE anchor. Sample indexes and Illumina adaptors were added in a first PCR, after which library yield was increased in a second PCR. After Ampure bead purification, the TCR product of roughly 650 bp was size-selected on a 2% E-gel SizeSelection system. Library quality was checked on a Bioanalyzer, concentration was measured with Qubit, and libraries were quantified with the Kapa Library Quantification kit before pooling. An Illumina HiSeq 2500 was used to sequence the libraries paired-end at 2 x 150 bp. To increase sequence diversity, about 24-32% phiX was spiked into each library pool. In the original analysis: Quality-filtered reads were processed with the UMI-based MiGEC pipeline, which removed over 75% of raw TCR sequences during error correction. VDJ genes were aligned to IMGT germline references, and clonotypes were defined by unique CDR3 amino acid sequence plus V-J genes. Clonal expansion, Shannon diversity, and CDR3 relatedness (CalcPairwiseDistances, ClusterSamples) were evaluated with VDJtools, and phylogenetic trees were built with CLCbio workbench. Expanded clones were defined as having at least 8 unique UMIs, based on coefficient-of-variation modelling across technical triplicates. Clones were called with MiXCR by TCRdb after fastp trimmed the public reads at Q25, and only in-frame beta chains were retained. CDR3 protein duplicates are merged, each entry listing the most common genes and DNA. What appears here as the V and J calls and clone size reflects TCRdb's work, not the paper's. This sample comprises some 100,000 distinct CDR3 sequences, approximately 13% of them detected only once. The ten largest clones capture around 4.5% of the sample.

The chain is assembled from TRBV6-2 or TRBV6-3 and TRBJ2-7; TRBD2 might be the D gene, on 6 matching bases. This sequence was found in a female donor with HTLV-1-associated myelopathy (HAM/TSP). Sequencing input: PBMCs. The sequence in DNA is TGTGCCAGCAAGATGGACTACTCCTCCTACGAGCAGTACTTC. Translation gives CASKMDYSSYEQYF.